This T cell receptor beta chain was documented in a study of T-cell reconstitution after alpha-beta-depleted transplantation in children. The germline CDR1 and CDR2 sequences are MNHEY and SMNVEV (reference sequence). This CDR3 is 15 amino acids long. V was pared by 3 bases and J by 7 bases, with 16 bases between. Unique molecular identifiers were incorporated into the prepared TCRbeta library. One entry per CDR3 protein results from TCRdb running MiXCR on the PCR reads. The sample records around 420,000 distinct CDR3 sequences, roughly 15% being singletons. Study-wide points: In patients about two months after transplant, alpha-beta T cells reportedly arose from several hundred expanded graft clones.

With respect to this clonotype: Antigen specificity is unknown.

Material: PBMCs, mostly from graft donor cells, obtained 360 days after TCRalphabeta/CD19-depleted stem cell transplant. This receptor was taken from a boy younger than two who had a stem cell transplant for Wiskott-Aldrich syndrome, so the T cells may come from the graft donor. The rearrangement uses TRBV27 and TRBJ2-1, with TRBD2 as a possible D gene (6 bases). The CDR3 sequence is CASSFLAPGGNEQFF. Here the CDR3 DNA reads TGTGCCAGCAGTTTTCTAGCGCCCGGAGGGAATGAGCAGTTCTTC.